What follows are 18 T cell receptor beta chains derived from one specimen sequenced in a study of blood T cell repertoires in COVID-19. TCRdb's copy holds only in-frame clones and misses some; the assay was immunoSEQ multiplex PCR. The data show roughly 290,000 clones, around nine tenths seen once. The sequencing sample was made of peripheral blood. Receptors were obtained from a woman aged 60-75 years with acute or convalescent COVID-19.

The CDR3 region has the DNA TGCAGCGTTGAAGGGAAACTAACTAGCACAGATACGCAGTATTTT. It translates to CSVEGKLTSTDTQYF. This chain connects TRBV29-1 to TRBJ2-3; the D is unclear. The CDR3 has 15 residues. Germline V gene data show CDR1 as SQVTM and CDR2 as ANQGSEA. V lost 1 base, J lost 0 bases, and 11 bases lay in between.

The CDR3 sequence: CASSLGIDRGYVTEAFF. CDR3 nucleotides: TGTGCCAGCAGCTTGGGGATTGACAGGGGTTACGTCACTGAAGCTTTCTTT. The chain uses TRBV5-5 and TRBJ1-1; 8 bases are a match to TRBD1. Germline V gene lookup returns CDR1 SGHKS and CDR2 YYEKEE (reference sequence). Trimming took 0 bases from V and 4 from J; bases not matched to a gene: 11. The CDR3 is made up of 17 amino acids.

The chain joins TRBV6-2 or TRBV6-3 to TRBJ1-1; a weak D match, TRBD1 (6 bases). Trimming stripped 0 bases from V and 4 bases from J, with 12 bases between. This CDR3 has 15 residues. Germline CDR1 and CDR2: MNHEY and SVGEGT. The CDR3: CASSYSIQGATEAFF. The CDR3 bases are TGTGCCAGCAGTTACTCCATACAGGGAGCCACTGAAGCTTTCTTT.

The chain has TRBV5-1 and TRBJ2-2; D may be TRBD1 (6 bases). V shed 5 bases and J shed 1 base, with 18 bases lying between them. This CDR3 spans 17 amino acids. Per germline, CDR1 SGHRS and CDR2 YFSETQ. DNA for the CDR3: TGCGCCAGCAGTACAGGGCCCCTAACCCAGAACACCGGGGAGCTGTTTTTT. Amino acids: CASSTGPLTQNTGELFF.

V usage is TRBV19 and J usage is TRBJ2-2, with 13 bases that match TRBD2. The V segment lost 3 bases and the J segment 0 bases; nucleotides outside the gene matches: 1. CDR1 is LNHDA and CDR2 is SQIVND in the germline V gene (reference sequence). The CDR3 spans 17 residues. The CDR3 bases are TGTGCCAGTAGTATCGGGACTAGCGGGGCGAACACCGGGGAGCTGTTTTTT. Its translation: CASSIGTSGANTGELFF. Based on the CDR3 plus reference TRBV19 and TRBJ2-2, the full variable domain is DGGITQSPKYLFRKEGQNVTLSCEQNLNHDAMYWYRQDPGQGLRLIYYSQIVNDFQKGDIAEGYSVSREKKESFPLTVTSAQKNPTAFYLCASSIGTSGANTGELFFGEGSRLTVL.

This clone occurred a few times. J is TRBJ1-1 and V is TRBV9; TRBD1 matches at 9 bases. CDR3 length: 17 amino acids. Per the germline V gene, CDR1 is SGDLS and CDR2 is YYNGEE. The trim removed 0 bases at V and 2 bases at J, leaving 8 bases unmatched. The chain's CDR3 is CASSVVPRTGDNTEAFF. The CDR3, as DNA: TGTGCCAGCAGCGTAGTTCCCCGGACAGGGGACAACACTGAAGCTTTCTTT.

The CDR3 coding sequence is TGCGCCAGCAGCCAAAAGGGGACAGGAGGGGCGGGTGAAGCTTTCTTT. It codes for CASSQKGTGGAGEAFF. V usage is TRBV5-1 and J usage is TRBJ1-1; 8 positions agree with TRBD1. Germline V gene lookup returns CDR1 SGHRS and CDR2 YFSETQ. The CDR3 is made up of 16 amino acids. With 4 bases clipped from V and 7 bases from J, the junction kept 15 bases outside the gene matches.

This chain connects TRBV6-2 or TRBV6-3 to TRBJ2-1; 13 bases are shared with TRBD2. Trimming at V came to 4 bases and at J to 0 bases, leaving 15 bases not matched to a gene. Germline V gene data show CDR1 as MNHEY and CDR2 as SVGEGT. The CDR3 is 21 amino acids. This chain's CDR3 is CASSFTGAGTSGIHSYNEQFF. Written as DNA, the CDR3 is TGTGCCAGCAGTTTTACTGGCGCCGGGACTAGCGGGATTCACTCCTACAATGAGCAGTTCTTC.

This clone was detected once. The V and J genes are TRBV28 and TRBJ2-7, with D possibly matching TRBD2 (5 bases). The CDR3 contains 17 residues. Germline lookup yields CDR1 MDHEN and CDR2 SYDVKM. The V and J ends lost 6 bases and 3 bases respectively, with 24 bases between them. CDR3 in DNA: TGTGCCAGCAGGCAGGACCTCCAGACTAATTTTTACTACGAGCAGTACTTC. Translation: CASRQDLQTNFYYEQYF.

The chain combines TRBV28 with TRBJ2-5; TRBD2 agrees at 7 bases. With V trimmed by 1 base and J by 2 bases, 16 bases remained unmatched. This CDR3 spans 19 amino acids. Germline V gene data show CDR1 as MDHEN and CDR2 as SYDVKM. This CDR3 reads CASSLFGRSSGTPQETQYF. The CDR3 DNA sequence: TGTGCCAGCAGTTTATTCGGTCGTTCTAGCGGTACCCCGCAAGAGACCCAGTACTTC.

J is TRBJ1-6 and V is TRBV5-1; no clear D gene. CDR1 is SGHRS, CDR2 YFSETQ, per germline. V lost 4 bases and J 0 bases, leaving 11 bases between the germline ends. The length of the CDR3 is 16 residues. The CDR3 loop reads CASSSRPFSYNSPLHF. CDR3 nucleotide sequence: TGCGCCAGCAGCAGCAGGCCGTTCTCCTATAATTCACCCCTCCACTTT.

The rearrangement joins TRBV5-4 to TRBJ1-2; the D gene is possibly TRBD1 (6 bases). Germline lookup yields CDR1 SGHNT and CDR2 YYREEE (reference sequence). The CDR3 runs to 15 residues. V shed 2 bases and J shed 0 bases, with 11 bases lying between them. CDR3 DNA sequence: TGTGCCAGCAGCTTAGGGGGGGCGACTAACTATGGCTACACCTTC. It encodes CASSLGGATNYGYTF.

V usage is TRBV7-9 and J usage is TRBJ1-4, with 8 bases that match TRBD1. The J segment lost 8 bases and the V segment lost 5 bases, leaving 16 bases of the junction unmatched. The CDR3 totals 17 residues. CDR1 is SEHNR and CDR2 is FQNEAQ in the germline V gene (reference sequence). The CDR3 DNA is TGTGCCAGCAGCCCCAGACAGGGGCTCCTTGGGCTAGAAAAACTGTTTTTT. Encoded protein: CASSPRQGLLGLEKLFF.

V gene TRBV9 combines with J gene TRBJ2-3; 8 bases align to TRBD2. Per the germline V gene, CDR1 is SGDLS and CDR2 is YYNGEE. This CDR3 has 15 residues. J was trimmed by 6 bases and V by 4 bases; bases with no gene match: 10. The DNA for the CDR3 is TGTGCCAGCAGCCCCCGGACTAGCCGTTTCGATACGCAGTATTTT. Translating it yields CASSPRTSRFDTQYF.

J is TRBJ1-2 and V is TRBV28, with D uncertain. The V and J ends lost 5 bases and 6 bases respectively, with 10 bases between them. Germline values: CDR1 MDHEN, CDR2 SYDVKM. The CDR3 has 12 residues. The CDR3 sequence is CASSLRTDGYTF. The DNA of the CDR3 is TGTGCCAGCAGTCTGAGAACCGATGGCTACACCTTC.

The chain combines TRBV7-9 with TRBJ2-3; 7 bases are a match to TRBD1. This CDR3 comprises 17 residues. V was clipped by 1 base and J by 0 bases; unmatched bases: 7. Germline CDR1 reads SEHNR; CDR2 reads FQNEAQ (reference sequence). The CDR3 DNA reads as TGTGCCAGCAGCTTAGAGGGACAGCTAACTAGCACAGATACGCAGTATTTT. It is translated as CASSLEGQLTSTDTQYF. The whole variable domain, remainder taken from reference TRBV7-9 and TRBJ2-3, is DTGVSQNPRHKITKRGQNVTFRCDPISEHNRLYWYRQTLGQGPEFLTYFQNEAQLEKSRLLSDRFSAERPKGSFSTLEIQRTEQGDSAMYLCASSLEGQLTSTDTQYFGPGTRLTVL.

This clone appeared many times. The V gene is TRBV7-8, the J gene TRBJ1-3; D is unresolved. Germline-derived CDR1 and CDR2 are SGHVS and FQNEAQ. This CDR3 is built from 15 residues. Trimming took 5 bases from V and 3 from J, leaving 14 bases between them. CDR3 DNA: TGTGCCAGCAGCCCCGACGGAAGACTTGGAAACACCATATATTTT. Translated, it gives CASSPDGRLGNTIYF.

The chain recombines TRBV27 with TRBJ2-7; TRBD1 matches at 7 bases. The CDR3 is 16 residues long. Germline loops: CDR1 MNHEY, CDR2 SMNVEV (reference sequence). The V and J ends lost 6 bases and 0 bases, in that order; junction bases with no gene match: 11. The CDR3 DNA is TGTGCCAGCAGCGACCCCCCGGGACAGAGCTCCTACGAGCAGTACTTC. Translating it yields CASSDPPGQSSYEQYF.